The 2 T cell receptor beta chains below were found in one sample sequenced in a study of identical twins. TCRdb re-derived calls from the 5' RACE reads in MiXCR, one entry per CDR3 protein. The sample includes roughly 1,500,000 distinct CDR3 sequences, 32% of them seen just once. Sequenced: cord blood. The source is a newborn girl in good health.

CDR3 nucleotide sequence: TGTGCCACCAGTGATTTGAATCTAGCCTCCCTCCACGAGCAGTACTTC. It codes for CATSDLNLASLHEQYF. The V gene is TRBV24-1, the J gene TRBJ2-7; weak D call: TRBD2 (5 bases). Germline V lookup: CDR1 KGHDR, CDR2 SFDVKD. V was pared by 0 bases and J by 5 bases, with 16 bases between. The length of the CDR3 is 16 residues.

Many counts were recorded for this clonotype. This chain connects TRBV29-1 to TRBJ2-4; TRBD1 agrees at 8 bases. J was trimmed by 7 bases and V by 0 bases; bases with no gene match: 8. The CDR3 has 15 residues. Germline CDR1 reads SQVTM; CDR2 reads ANQGSEA. CDR3 DNA: TGCAGCGTTGAAGATATTGACAGGGGCGGGAACATTCAGTACTTC. Its protein product is CSVEDIDRGGNIQYF.